This T cell receptor beta chain derives from a study of blood T cell repertoires in COVID-19. Study details: PBMCs, B-cell-depleted T cells, or T cells provided the cDNA or gDNA that made up the material.

The V gene's germline CDR1 is KGHSH and CDR2 LQKENI. This CDR3 is built from 13 residues. The V gene lost 1 base and the J gene lost 4 bases, with 5 bases spanning the gap. The protocol was immunoSEQ multiplex PCR, while the TCRdb copy is restricted to in-frame clones and leaves out a portion. The sample shows approximately 170,000 clones, about nine tenths of them seen only once. This chain links TRBV18 with TRBJ1-5; D gene unclear. The sequence came from a woman in her seventies with acute or convalescent COVID-19. The specimen sequenced was peripheral blood. The CDR3 sequence: CASSPQENQPQHF. CDR3 bases: TGTGCCAGCTCACCACAAGAGAATCAGCCCCAGCATTTT.